This TCR beta chain was documented in a study of blood T cell repertoires in COVID-19. Original analysis: It was from reference gene primer amplification that nucleated cell counts were estimated. Generated by immunoSEQ multiplex PCR, the TCRdb table keeps only in-frame clones and is missing some. Clone size and V and J calls were adopted from that table, with D and trimming inferred from the DNA. The sample holds over 75,000 clones, 88% seen once. The V and J ends lost 5 bases and 1 base respectively, with 8 bases between them. Per germline, CDR1 MNHEY and CDR2 SVGAGI. The CDR3 spans 13 residues. Sample: peripheral blood. This TCR derives from an elderly woman with acute or convalescent COVID-19. This chain connects TRBV6-5 to TRBJ1-1; D is undetermined. For the CDR3, the DNA is TGTGCCAGCAGTATCAATTGGAACACTGAAGCTTTCTTT. This codes for CASSINWNTEAFF.